The T cell receptor (beta chain) described here comes from a study of blood T cell repertoires in COVID-19. The length of the CDR3 is 15 residues. Germline V gene sequence: CDR1 LGHDT, CDR2 YNNKEL (reference sequence). V lost 1 base and J lost 1, with 10 bases in between. Libraries were prepared by immunoSEQ multiplex PCR; TCRdb keeps only in-frame clonotypes and omits some of them. The sample contains over 200,000 clones, 75% to 90% of which appear only once. This TCR derives from a young man with COVID-19, enrolled during active disease. Specimen: peripheral blood. The genes are TRBV3-1 (or the pseudogene TRBV3-2) and TRBJ1-1; maybe TRBD1 (6 bases). The CDR3 sequence: CASSQAGTTNTEAFF. The CDR3 DNA is TGTGCCAGCAGCCAAGCGGGGACAACGAACACTGAAGCTTTCTTT.